Listed below are T cell receptor beta chains from one sample, sequenced in a study of T cell changes during pregnancy in multiple sclerosis. Only in-frame clones appear in the TCRdb table, and some are missing; sequencing was by immunoSEQ multiplex PCR. This table holds approximately 63,000 clones, 75% to 95% found once. The specimen comprised peripheral blood, sampled in the third trimester of pregnancy. These receptors came from a female donor in good health, enrolled as a control in a pregnancy study. Both conserved end residues are part of each CDR3. D genes are given only for firm matches. Some rows have no size entry. The others give once, few or many, or a class for an expanded clone.

V	D	J	size	CDR3	DNA
TRBV27	-	TRBJ1-2	-	CASSSNNEFMSGYTF	TGTGCCAGCAGTAGTAATAACGAATTCATGAGTGGCTACACCTTC
TRBV19	-	TRBJ1-1	-	CASSIRGNTEAFF	TGTGCCAGTAGTATCCGGGGGAACACTGAAGCTTTCTTT
TRBV10-1	-	TRBJ2-7	-	CASWRIRNEQYF	TGCGCCAGCTGGAGAATCCGCAACGAGCAGTACTTC
TRBV2	-	TRBJ2-2	many	CASKKRENFGELFF	TGTGCCAGCAAGAAGAGGGAGAATTTCGGGGAGCTGTTTTTT
TRBV5-1	TRBD2	TRBJ2-3	-	CASSIQGGSTDTQYF	TGCGCCAGCAGCATCCAGGGAGGGTCCACAGATACGCAGTATTTT
TRBV19	TRBD2	TRBJ2-7	-	CASSAGVPSYEQYF	TGTGCCAGTAGTGCGGGGGTTCCCTCCTACGAGCAGTACTTC
TRBV7-7	TRBD2	TRBJ2-1	-	CASSLARASGRARDNEQFF	TGTGCTAGCAGCTTAGCGCGGGCTAGCGGGAGGGCCCGGGACAATGAGCAGTTCTTC
TRBV6-1	-	TRBJ2-1	-	CASRETGWGLFSNEQFF	TGTGCCAGCAGGGAAACGGGGTGGGGACTCTTTTCCAATGAGCAGTTCTTC
TRBV5-1	TRBD1	TRBJ2-7	-	CASSQTTGTGGGEQYF	TGCGCCAGCAGCCAAACAACCGGGACAGGGGGAGGCGAGCAGTACTTC
TRBV6-1	TRBD2	TRBJ2-7	-	CASSDGAGTSFREQYF	TGTGCCAGCAGTGATGGCGCCGGGACTAGCTTCCGCGAGCAGTACTTC
TRBV25-1	TRBD1	TRBJ1-2	-	CASSVTGIVYTF	TGTGCCAGCAGTGTGACAGGGATTGTCTACACCTTC